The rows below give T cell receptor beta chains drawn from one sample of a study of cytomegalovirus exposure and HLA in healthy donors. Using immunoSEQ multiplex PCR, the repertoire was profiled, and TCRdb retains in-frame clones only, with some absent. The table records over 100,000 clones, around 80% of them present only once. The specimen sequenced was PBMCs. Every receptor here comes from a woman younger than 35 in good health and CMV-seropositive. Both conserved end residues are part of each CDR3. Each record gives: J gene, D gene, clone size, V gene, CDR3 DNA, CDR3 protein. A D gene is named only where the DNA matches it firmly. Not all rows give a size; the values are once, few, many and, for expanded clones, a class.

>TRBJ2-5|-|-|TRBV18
TGTGCCAGCTCACCAGCCACGGAAGAGACCCAGTACTTC
CASSPATEETQYF
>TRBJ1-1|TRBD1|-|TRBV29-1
TGCAGCGGGGACAGAATGGGGACTGAAGCTTTCTTT
CSGDRMGTEAFF
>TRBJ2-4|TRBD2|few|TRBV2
TGTGCCAGCAGTGCTCTAGCGGGATGGTTTCAGTACTTC
CASSALAGWFQYF
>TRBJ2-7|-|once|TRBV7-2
TGTGCCAGCAGAAGACGGGGACTCTCAAGGGATAAGCAGTACTTC
CASRRRGLSRDKQYF
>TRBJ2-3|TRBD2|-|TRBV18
TGTGCCAGCTCACCAAATGTAGCTAGCGGAGGGAACACAGATACGCAGTATTTT
CASSPNVASGGNTDTQYF
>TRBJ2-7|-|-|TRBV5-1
TGCGCCAGCAGCTTGGCCGGGCGGGCCTACGAGCAGTACTTC
CASSLAGRAYEQYF
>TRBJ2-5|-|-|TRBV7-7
TGTGCTAGCGCGGGGGACAGGACCACACAAGAGACCCAGTACTTC
CASAGDRTTQETQYF
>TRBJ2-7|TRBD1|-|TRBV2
TGTGCCAGCAGTGAAGGGGACAGGGAGACCTACGAGCAGTACTTC
CASSEGDRETYEQYF
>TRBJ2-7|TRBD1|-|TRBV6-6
TGTGCCAGCAGTCCAACGGACAGGGGATCCTACGAGCAGTACTTC
CASSPTDRGSYEQYF
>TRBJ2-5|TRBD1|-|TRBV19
TGTGCCAGTAGTCCGACAGGGACAGAGACCCAGTACTTC
CASSPTGTETQYF
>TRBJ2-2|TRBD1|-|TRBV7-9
TGTGCCAGCAGCCGAGACAGGGAACAGAACACCGGGGAGCTGTTTTTT
CASSRDREQNTGELFF
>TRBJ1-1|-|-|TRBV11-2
TGTGCCAGCAGCTTAATGGCGAACACTGAAGCTTTCTTT
CASSLMANTEAFF
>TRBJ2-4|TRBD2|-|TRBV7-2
TGTGCCAGCAGCTTATACCTAGCGGGAGACCCGTACTTC
CASSLYLAGDPYF
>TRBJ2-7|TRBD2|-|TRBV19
TGTGCCAGTAGTTCGACTAGCGGGGCCGAGCAGTACTTC
CASSSTSGAEQYF
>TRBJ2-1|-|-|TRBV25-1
TGTGCCAGCAGCCCCCTCGAGGGCGCCTACAATGAGCAGTTCTTC
CASSPLEGAYNEQFF
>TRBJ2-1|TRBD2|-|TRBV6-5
TGTGCCAGCAGTTACTTAGCGGGAGACTACAATGAGCAGTTCTTC
CASSYLAGDYNEQFF
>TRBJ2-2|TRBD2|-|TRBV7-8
TGTGCCAGCAGCCTACTAGCGGGAGTTTACGGGGAGCTGTTTTTT
CASSLLAGVYGELFF
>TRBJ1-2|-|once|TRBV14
TGTGCCAGCAGCCAAAGCCTGTCCGCTATCCGCCACTACACCTTC
CASSQSLSAIRHYTF
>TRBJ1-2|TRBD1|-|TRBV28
TGTGCCAGCAGTTTAAGGCAGGGGGCTTCTGGCTACACCTTC
CASSLRQGASGYTF
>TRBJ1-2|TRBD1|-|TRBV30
TGTGCCTGGAGTGTCGTAGGAGGGACAGCGGGCTTTGGCTACACCTTC
CAWSVVGGTAGFGYTF
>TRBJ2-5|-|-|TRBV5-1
TGCGCCAGCAGCCCGGGACAAAGGCAAGAGACCCAGTACTTC
CASSPGQRQETQYF
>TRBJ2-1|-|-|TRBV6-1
TGTGCCAGCAGTGGACTGGGACTTCAAAATGAGCAGTTCTTC
CASSGLGLQNEQFF
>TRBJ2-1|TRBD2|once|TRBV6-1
TGTGCCAGCAGTGCAACTAGCGGGAGGTTGTGGTTCTTC
CASSATSGRLWFF
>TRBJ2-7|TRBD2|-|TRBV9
TGTGCCAGCAGCGGGGGAGCTAGCGGGAGTGAGCAGTACTTC
CASSGGASGSEQYF
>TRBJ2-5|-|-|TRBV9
TGTGCCAGCAGCGGAAGAGTAGAAGAGACCCAGTACTTC
CASSGRVEETQYF
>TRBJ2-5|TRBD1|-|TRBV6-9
TGTGCCAGCAGTCACCGGGACAGGGGACGAGAGACCCAGTACTTC
CASSHRDRGRETQYF
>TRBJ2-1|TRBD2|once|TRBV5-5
TGTGCCAGCAGCTTCCGACTAGCGACTAACTACAATGAGCAGTTCTTC
CASSFRLATNYNEQFF
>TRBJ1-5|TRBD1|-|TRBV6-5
TGTGCCAGCAGTGGGGACAGGGACCAGCCCCAGCATTTT
CASSGDRDQPQHF
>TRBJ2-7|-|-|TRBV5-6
TGTGCCAGCAGCTTGGGGACTGAGCAGTACTTC
CASSLGTEQYF
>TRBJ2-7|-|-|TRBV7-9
TGTGCCAGCAGCTTGAGTCGGGTCCACGAGCAGTACTTC
CASSLSRVHEQYF
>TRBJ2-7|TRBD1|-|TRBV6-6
TGTGCCAGCAGGTCAGGGGACAGGACCTACGAGCAGTACTTC
CASRSGDRTYEQYF
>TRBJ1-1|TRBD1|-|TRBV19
TGTGCCAGTAGTCCCCGACAGGGTTTCATGAACACTGAAGCTTTCTTT
CASSPRQGFMNTEAFF
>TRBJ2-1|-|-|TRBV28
TGTGCCAGCAGTGTGACTATCAACTACAATGAGCAGTTCTTC
CASSVTINYNEQFF
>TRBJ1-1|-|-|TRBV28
TGTGCCAGCAGTCCCTCCCCAGGGGTGAACACTGAAGCTTTCTTT
CASSPSPGVNTEAFF